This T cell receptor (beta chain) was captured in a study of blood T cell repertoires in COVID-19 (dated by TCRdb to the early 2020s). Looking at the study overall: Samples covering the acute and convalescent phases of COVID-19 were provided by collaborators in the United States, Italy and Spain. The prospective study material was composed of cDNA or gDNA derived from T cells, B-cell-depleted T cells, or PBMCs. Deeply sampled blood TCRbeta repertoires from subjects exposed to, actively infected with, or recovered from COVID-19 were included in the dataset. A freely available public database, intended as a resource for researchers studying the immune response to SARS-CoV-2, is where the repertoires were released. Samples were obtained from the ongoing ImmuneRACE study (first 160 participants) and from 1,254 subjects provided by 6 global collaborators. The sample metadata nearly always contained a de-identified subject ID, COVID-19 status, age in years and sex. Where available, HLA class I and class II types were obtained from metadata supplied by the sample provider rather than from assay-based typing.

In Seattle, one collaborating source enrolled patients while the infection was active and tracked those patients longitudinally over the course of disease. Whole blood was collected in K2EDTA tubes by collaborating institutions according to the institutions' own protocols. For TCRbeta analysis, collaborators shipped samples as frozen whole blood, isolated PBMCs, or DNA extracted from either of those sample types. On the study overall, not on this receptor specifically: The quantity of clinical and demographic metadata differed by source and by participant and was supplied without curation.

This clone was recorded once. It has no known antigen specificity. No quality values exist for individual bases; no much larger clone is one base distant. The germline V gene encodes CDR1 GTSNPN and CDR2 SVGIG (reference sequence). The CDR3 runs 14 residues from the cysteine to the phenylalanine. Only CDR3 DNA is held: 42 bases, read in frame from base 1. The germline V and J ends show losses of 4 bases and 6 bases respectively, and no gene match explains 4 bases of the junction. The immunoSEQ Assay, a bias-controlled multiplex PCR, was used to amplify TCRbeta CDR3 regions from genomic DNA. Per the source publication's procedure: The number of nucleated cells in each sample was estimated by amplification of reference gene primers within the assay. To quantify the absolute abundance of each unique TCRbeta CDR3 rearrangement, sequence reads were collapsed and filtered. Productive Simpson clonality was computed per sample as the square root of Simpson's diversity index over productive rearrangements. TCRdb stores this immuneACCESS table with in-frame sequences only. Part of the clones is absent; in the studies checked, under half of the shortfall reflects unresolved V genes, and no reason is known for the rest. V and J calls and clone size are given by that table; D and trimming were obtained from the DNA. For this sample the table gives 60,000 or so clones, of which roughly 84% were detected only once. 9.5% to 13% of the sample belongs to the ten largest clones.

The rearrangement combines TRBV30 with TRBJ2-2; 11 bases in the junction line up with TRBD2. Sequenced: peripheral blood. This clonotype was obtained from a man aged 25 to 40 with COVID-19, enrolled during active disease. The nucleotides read TGTGCCTGGACTAGCGGGAGGTTAGCCGGGGAGCTGTTTTTT. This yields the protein CAWTSGRLAGELFF.